The 16 T cell receptor beta chains presented below share a single source sample, sequenced in a study of blood T cells in healthy people across ages (dated by TCRdb to about 2015). Libraries came from 5' RACE. Sequenced using an Illumina HiSeq 2500. A second PCR of roughly 6 to 12 cycles was performed with a sample-barcoded 5' primer and a J-beta primer mix. The raw public reads went through TCRdb reprocessing: fastp at Q25, MiXCR clone calling, in-frame beta chains kept. Each CDR3 protein gets just one entry, which takes the most common genes and DNA from the rows behind it. In all, the sample holds 580,000 or so distinct CDR3 sequences, and 45% to 55% of those were seen once. Clones ranked in the top ten supply 20% to 25% of the sample. Sequencing was performed on blood. Source of these receptors: a man older than 75 in good health.

This clonotype was detected once. The V call is TRBV7-2, the J call TRBJ1-2; 8 nucleotides line up with TRBD1. This CDR3 contains 17 residues. Germline loops: CDR1 SGHTA, CDR2 FQGNSA. V lost 1 base to trimming and J lost 4 bases; unmatched junction nucleotides: 11. CDR3 amino acids: CASSLGGQGALTYGYTF. The CDR3 DNA follows: TGTGCCAGCAGCTTAGGAGGGCAGGGGGCGCTTACCTATGGCTACACCTTC.

This clonotype was picked up many times. The genes are TRBV6-6 and TRBJ2-7; 9 nucleotides align to TRBD2. Trimming cost V 2 bases and J 6 bases; bases outside gene matches: 8. There are 15 residues in the CDR3. Germline CDR1 reads MNHNY; CDR2 reads SVGAGI (reference sequence). CDR3 DNA sequence: TGTGCCAGCAGTTACGCGGCTAGCGGGAAAGGCGAGCAGTACTTC. This codes for CASSYAASGKGEQYF.

This clonotype was picked up a small number of times. The rearrangement joins TRBV5-1 to TRBJ2-1; D is unresolved. Germline-derived CDR1 and CDR2 are SGHRS and YFSETQ. The CDR3 sequence is 15 residues long. V was pared by 6 bases and J by 3 bases, with 16 bases between. The CDR3 is CASNVAEPHYNEQFF. CDR3 nucleotide sequence: TGCGCCAGCAATGTGGCGGAGCCCCACTACAATGAGCAGTTCTTC. Combining the CDR3 with reference TRBV5-1 and TRBJ2-1 gives the whole variable domain KAGVTQTPRYLIKTRGQQVTLSCSPISGHRSVSWYQQTPGQGLQFLFEYFSETQRNKGNFPGRFSGRQFSNSRSEMNVSTLELGDSALYLCASNVAEPHYNEQFFGPGTRLTVL.

A few counts support this clonotype. This chain connects TRBV7-2 to TRBJ2-1; 10 positions agree with TRBD2. V lost 2 bases to trimming and J lost 8 bases; unmatched junction nucleotides: 12. CDR1 is SGHTA, CDR2 FQGNSA, per germline. CDR3 length: 17 amino acids. CDR3 amino acids: CASSLMASGSGMDEQFF. In DNA form, the CDR3 reads TGTGCCAGCAGCTTAATGGCTAGCGGGAGTGGGATGGATGAGCAGTTCTTC.

There are many counts of this clonotype. The V and J genes are TRBV6-6 and TRBJ2-1; TRBD2 is a possible D gene (6 bases). CDR1 is MNHNY, CDR2 SVGAGI, per germline (reference sequence). The CDR3 covers 12 residues. V was cut by 2 bases and J by 10 bases, with 9 bases left in between. CDR3 coding DNA: TGTGCCAGCAGTTACGCGGGGTACGAGCAGTTCTTC. Its protein product is CASSYAGYEQFF.

The chain carries TRBV9 and TRBJ2-1; D is unclear. Trimming removed 0 bases at V and 0 bases at J, with 10 bases between. The CDR3 has 16 amino acids. Per the germline V gene, CDR1 is SGDLS and CDR2 is YYNGEE. This CDR3 reads CASSVEGAPSYNEQFF. The CDR3 DNA sequence: TGTGCCAGCAGCGTAGAGGGCGCCCCCTCCTACAATGAGCAGTTCTTC.

Regarding this clonotype: A much bigger clone sits one base away, suggesting this may be a read error. The chain carries TRBV6-5 and TRBJ1-2; D is ambiguous. There are 14 residues in the CDR3. CDR1 and CDR2 (germline): MNHEY, SVGAGI. In nucleotides, the CDR3 is TGTGCCAGCAGTTACACGGCAGCTAACGATGGCTACACCTTC. Protein sequence: CASSYTAANDGYTF.

The V and J genes are TRBV4-1 and TRBJ1-4; perhaps TRBD1 as D (5 bases). V lost 1 base, J lost 3 bases, and 9 bases lay in between. The CDR3 contains 15 residues. The germline CDR1 and CDR2 sequences are MGHRA and YSYEKL. The chain's CDR3 is CASSQGQGANEKLFF. The DNA for the CDR3 is TGCGCCAGCAGCCAAGGCCAGGGAGCTAATGAAAAACTGTTTTTT.

This chain uses TRBV28 with TRBJ2-4; 10 bases agree with TRBD2. TRBJ2-7 matches the DNA end more closely, so the J call is doubtful. CDR1 MDHEN and CDR2 SYDVKM come from the germline V gene. This CDR3 contains 13 residues. DNA for the CDR3: TGTGCCAGTACTAGCGGGGTCTCCTACGAGCAGTACTTC. Amino acid sequence: CASTSGVSYEQYF.

The gene calls are TRBV12-3 or TRBV12-4 and TRBJ2-5; D remains ambiguous. The CDR3 length is 14 residues. V lost 6 bases and J lost 2, with 13 bases in between. This CDR3 reads CASSSGSRQETQYF. DNA of the CDR3: TGTGCCAGCAGCTCAGGCTCCCGTCAAGAGACCCAGTACTTC.

This clonotype was found many times. The chain uses TRBV6-5 and TRBJ2-3; D might be TRBD2 (5 bases). Trimming cost V 6 bases and J 5 bases, with 15 bases left between them. Per the germline V gene, CDR1 is MNHEY and CDR2 is SVGAGI. The CDR3 totals 14 residues. DNA of the CDR3: TGTGCCAGCAGGGGTCGGGGTAGGGTAGATACGCAGTATTTT. Protein sequence: CASRGRGRVDTQYF.

This clonotype was detected ten times or more. The genes are TRBV12-3 or TRBV12-4 and TRBJ2-6, with D tentatively TRBD2 (5 bases). V lost 11 bases, J lost 2 bases, and 7 bases lay in between. The CDR3 is made up of 12 amino acids. The CDR3 loop reads CASGTGANVLTF. As DNA, the CDR3 is TGTGCCTCGGGAACTGGGGCCAACGTCCTGACTTTC.

The gene calls are TRBV25-1 and TRBJ1-3, with D unresolved. Looked up from germline, CDR1 is MGHDK and CDR2 is SYGVNS. V gave up 0 bases and J gave up 2 bases, with 14 bases separating them. This CDR3 contains 17 residues. In nucleotides, the CDR3 is TGTGCCAGCAGTGAATATTACACTCCGAACGCTGGAAACACCATATATTTT. It yields the protein CASSEYYTPNAGNTIYF.

The chain is built from TRBV20-1 and TRBJ2-3; D possibly corresponds to TRBD2 (7 bases). Germline V gene sequence: CDR1 DFQATT, CDR2 SNEGSKA (reference sequence). The CDR3 is made up of 14 amino acids. V was trimmed by 8 bases and J by 5 bases, leaving 20 bases between them. CDR3 coding DNA: TGCAGTTCAAGAGGGGGAGGGCCGGTAGATACGCAGTATTTT. Its translation: CSSRGGGPVDTQYF.

This clonotype was counted between two and nine times. This chain joins TRBV12-3 or TRBV12-4 and TRBJ2-4; perhaps D is TRBD1 or TRBD2 (5 bases each). Deletions cut 2 bases from V and 2 bases from J, with 10 bases between. This CDR3 region has 15 residues. CDR3 protein: CASSLSGTPKNIQYF. CDR3 bases: TGTGCCAGCAGTTTATCTGGGACCCCCAAAAACATTCAGTACTTC.

This clonotype has a handful of counts. The rearrangement joins TRBV7-3 to TRBJ2-5; 7 bases are shared with TRBD2. Losses at the gene ends were 3 bases for V and 1 base for J; bases not matched to a gene: 5. The CDR3 sequence is 15 residues long. Germline V gene lookup returns CDR1 SGHTA and CDR2 FQGTGA. The CDR3 protein is CASSFASGLQETQYF. CDR3 nucleotide sequence: TGTGCCAGCAGCTTTGCTAGCGGACTCCAAGAGACCCAGTACTTC.